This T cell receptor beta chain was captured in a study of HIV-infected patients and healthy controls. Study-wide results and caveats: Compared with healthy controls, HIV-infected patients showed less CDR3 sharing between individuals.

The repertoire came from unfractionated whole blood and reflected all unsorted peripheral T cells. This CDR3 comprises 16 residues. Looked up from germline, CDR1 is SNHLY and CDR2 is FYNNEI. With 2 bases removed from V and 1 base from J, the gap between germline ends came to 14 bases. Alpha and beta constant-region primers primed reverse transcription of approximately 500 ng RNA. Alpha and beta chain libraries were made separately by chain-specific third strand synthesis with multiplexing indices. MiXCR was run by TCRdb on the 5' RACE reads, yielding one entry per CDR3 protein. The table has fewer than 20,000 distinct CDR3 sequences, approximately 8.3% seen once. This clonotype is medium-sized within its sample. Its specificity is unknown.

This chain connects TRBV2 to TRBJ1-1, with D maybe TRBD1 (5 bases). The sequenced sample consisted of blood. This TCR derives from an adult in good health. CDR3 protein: CASSERRGAQNTEAFF. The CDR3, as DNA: TGTGCCAGCAGTGAAAGAAGGGGAGCTCAGAACACTGAAGCTTTCTTT.